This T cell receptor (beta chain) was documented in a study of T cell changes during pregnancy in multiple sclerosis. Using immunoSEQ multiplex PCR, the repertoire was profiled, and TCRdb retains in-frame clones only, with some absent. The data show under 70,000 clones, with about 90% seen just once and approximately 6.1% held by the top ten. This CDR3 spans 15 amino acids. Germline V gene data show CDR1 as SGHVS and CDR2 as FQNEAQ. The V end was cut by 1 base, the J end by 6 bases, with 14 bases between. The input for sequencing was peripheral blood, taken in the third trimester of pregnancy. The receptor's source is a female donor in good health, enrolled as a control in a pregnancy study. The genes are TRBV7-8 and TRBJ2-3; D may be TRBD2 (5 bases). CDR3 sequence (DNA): TGTGCCAGCAGCTTAGGAGGGCCAAAGGGCGATACGCAGTATTTT. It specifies CASSLGGPKGDTQYF.